The present TCR beta chain was sequenced within a study of early T cells in non-severe SARS-CoV-2 infection listed by TCRdb under 2021. Regarding the study in general: Because TCR sequencing was done on bulk RNA from unsorted whole blood, the alpha and beta chains could not be paired.

CDR1 and CDR2 are drawn from the germline V gene: MNHNS, SASEGT. From the cysteine through the phenylalanine, the CDR3 covers 14 amino acids. Of all the DNA, just the CDR3 is kept, 42 bases in frame from base 1. The junction shows trimming of 1 base on V and 2 bases on J, and the gene matches do not reach 0 bases of it. Libraries came from 5' RACE. Sequencing was performed on a NextSeq 500. To correct for sequencing error and PCR bias, the TCR library protocol tagged individual cDNA molecules with unique molecular identifiers. Sequencing covered both TCR alpha and beta chains, and within each sample the abundances of alpha and beta sequences were tightly co-correlated. In the source study's methods: Decombinator V4 was used to annotate the V gene, J gene and CDR3 of the TCR sequences. TCRs were defined as expanded if a significant change between any two time points was detected under a Poisson model with p below 0.0001. TCR abundances were normalised to the total number of TCRs sequenced per sample and expressed as counts per million. MAIT TCRs were defined by TRAV1-2 paired with TRAJ12, TRAJ20 or TRAJ33, and iNKT TCRs by TRAV10 paired with TRAJ18. VDJdb, accessed on 1 November 2021, was searched for TCRs annotated for CMV, EBV and SARS-CoV-2, and TCRs annotated for more than one antigen were excluded. TCRdb trimmed the raw reads at Q25, called clones with MiXCR and kept productive beta chains. For every CDR3 protein sequence, its rows merge into one entry that carries the most common genes and DNA. The V and J calls follow TCRdb's processing rather than the paper's. For this sample the table gives tens of thousands of distinct CDR3 sequences, of which over 9% were detected only once. The ten largest make up 2.9% of the sample.

As concerns this clonotype: Its antigen is still unknown. The sample holds no much larger clone one base away, and base qualities are not on file.

Set within a cohort of healthcare workers in London, UK, this nested case-control study involved weekly PCR testing of nasopharyngeal swabs along with blood sampling. Healthcare workers were recruited between 23 and 31 March 2020, during the week of the UK lockdown, and were followed weekly for up to roughly 16 weeks. The full study reports these points: VDJdb matching was skewed toward anti-spike CD8 responses and likely underestimated virus-specific expansions, missing private and CD4 specificities.

The chain uses TRBV6-1 and TRBJ1-2, and 8 bases in between align with TRBD1. This clonotype was obtained from an adult who was a healthcare worker with PCR-confirmed SARS-CoV-2 infection or an uninfected control (not recorded which). Material: whole blood, obtained at baseline. The CDR3 in this case is CASSEGDRNYGYTF. Read as DNA, the sequence is TGTGCCAGCAGTGAAGGGGACAGGAACTATGGCTACACCTTC.